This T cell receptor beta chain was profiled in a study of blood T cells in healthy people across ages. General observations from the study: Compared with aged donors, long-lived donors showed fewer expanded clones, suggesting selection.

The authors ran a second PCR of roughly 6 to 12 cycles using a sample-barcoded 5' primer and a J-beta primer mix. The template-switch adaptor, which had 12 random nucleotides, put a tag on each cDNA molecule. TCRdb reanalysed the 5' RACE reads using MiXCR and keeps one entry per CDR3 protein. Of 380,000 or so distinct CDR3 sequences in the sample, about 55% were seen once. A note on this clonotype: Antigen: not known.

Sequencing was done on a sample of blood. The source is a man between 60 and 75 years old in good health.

The DNA of the CDR3 is TGTGCCAGCAGCTTATTAAGGGGGGCAAGTGAAGCTTTCTTT. It is translated as CASSLLRGASEAFF. The chain recombines TRBV7-2 with TRBJ1-1; possibly TRBD1 for D (6 bases). Germline CDR1 reads SGHTA; CDR2 reads FQGNSA. V lost 2 bases and J 7 bases, leaving 14 bases between the germline ends. This CDR3 has 14 residues.